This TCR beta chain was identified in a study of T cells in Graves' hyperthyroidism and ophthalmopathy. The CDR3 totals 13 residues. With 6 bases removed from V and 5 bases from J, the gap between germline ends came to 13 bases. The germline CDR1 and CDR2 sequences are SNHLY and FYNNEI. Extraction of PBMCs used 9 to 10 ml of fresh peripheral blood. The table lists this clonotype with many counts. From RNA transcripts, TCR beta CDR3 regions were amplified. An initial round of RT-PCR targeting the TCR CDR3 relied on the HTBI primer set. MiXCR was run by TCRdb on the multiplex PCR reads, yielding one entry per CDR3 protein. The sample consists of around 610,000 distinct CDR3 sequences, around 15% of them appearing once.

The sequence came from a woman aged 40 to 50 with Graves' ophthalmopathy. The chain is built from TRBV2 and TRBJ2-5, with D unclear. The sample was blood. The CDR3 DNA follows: TGTGCCAGCAGAATGGTGGTTGTGGAGACCCAGTACTTC. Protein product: CASRMVVVETQYF.